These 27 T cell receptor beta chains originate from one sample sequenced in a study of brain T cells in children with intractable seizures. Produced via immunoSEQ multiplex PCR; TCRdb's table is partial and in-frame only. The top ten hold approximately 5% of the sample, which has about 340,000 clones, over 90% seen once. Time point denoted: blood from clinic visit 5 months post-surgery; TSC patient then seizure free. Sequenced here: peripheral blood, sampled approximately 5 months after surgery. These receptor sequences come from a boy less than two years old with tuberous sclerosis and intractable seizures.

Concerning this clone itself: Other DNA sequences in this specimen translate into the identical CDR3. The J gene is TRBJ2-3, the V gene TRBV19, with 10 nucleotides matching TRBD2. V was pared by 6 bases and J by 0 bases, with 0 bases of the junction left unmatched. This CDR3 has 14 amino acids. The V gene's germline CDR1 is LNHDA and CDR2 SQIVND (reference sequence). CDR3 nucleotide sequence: TGTGCCAGTAGGACTAGCGGGAGCACAGATACGCAGTATTTT. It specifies CASRTSGSTDTQYF. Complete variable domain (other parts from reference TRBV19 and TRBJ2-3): DGGITQSPKYLFRKEGQNVTLSCEQNLNHDAMYWYRQDPGQGLRLIYYSQIVNDFQKGDIAEGYSVSREKKESFPLTVTSAQKNPTAFYLCASRTSGSTDTQYFGPGTRLTVL.

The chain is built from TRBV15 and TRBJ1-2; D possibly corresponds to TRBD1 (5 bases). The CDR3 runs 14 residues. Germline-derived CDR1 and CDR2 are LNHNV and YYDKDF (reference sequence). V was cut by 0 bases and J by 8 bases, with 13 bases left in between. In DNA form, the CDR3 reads TGTGCCACCAGCAGAGATCGGGGGTATTACGGCTACACCTTC. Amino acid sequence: CATSRDRGYYGYTF.

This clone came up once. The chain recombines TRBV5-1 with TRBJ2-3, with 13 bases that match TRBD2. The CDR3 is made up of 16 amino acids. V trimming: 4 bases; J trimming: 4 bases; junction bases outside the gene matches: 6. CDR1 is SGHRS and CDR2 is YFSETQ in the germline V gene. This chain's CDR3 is CASSIGLAGEADTQYF. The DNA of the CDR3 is TGCGCCAGCAGCATCGGACTAGCGGGGGAGGCAGATACGCAGTATTTT.

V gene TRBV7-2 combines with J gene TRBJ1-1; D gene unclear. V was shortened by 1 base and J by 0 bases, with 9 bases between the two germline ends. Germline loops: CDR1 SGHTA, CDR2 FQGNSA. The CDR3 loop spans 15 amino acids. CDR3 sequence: CASSLVPTVNTEAFF. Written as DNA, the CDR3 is TGTGCCAGCAGCTTAGTCCCTACGGTGAACACTGAAGCTTTCTTT.

The CDR3 DNA reads as TGTGCCAGCAGCAAAGCAGGGGGAATGAGCACTGAAGCTTTCTTT. Amino acid sequence: CASSKAGGMSTEAFF. The chain joins TRBV9 to TRBJ1-1; 7 bases agree with TRBD1. With 4 bases clipped from V and 4 bases from J, the junction kept 10 bases outside the gene matches. This CDR3 contains 15 residues. Germline-derived CDR1 and CDR2 are SGDLS and YYNGEE.

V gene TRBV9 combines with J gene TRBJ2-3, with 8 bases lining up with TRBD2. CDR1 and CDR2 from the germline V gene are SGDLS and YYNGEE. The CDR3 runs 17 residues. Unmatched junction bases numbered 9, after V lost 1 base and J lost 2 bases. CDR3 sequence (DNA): TGTGCCAGCAGCGTAAGGGTGGCGGGGGGCAACACAGATACGCAGTATTTT. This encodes CASSVRVAGGNTDTQYF.

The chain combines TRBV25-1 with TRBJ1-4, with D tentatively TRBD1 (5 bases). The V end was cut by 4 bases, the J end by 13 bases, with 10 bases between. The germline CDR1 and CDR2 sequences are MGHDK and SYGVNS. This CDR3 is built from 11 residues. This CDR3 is CASSGPGRLFF. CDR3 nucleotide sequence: TGTGCCAGCAGTGGCCCGGGACGACTGTTTTTT.

The CDR3 reads CASQDRDRSEQYF. DNA of the CDR3: TGTGCCAGTCAAGACCGGGACAGAAGCGAGCAGTACTTC. The chain uses TRBV19 and TRBJ2-7; 7 bases align to TRBD1. CDR1 is LNHDA and CDR2 is SQIVND in the germline V gene (reference sequence). With V trimmed by 8 bases and J by 6 bases, 10 bases remained unmatched. The CDR3 has 13 amino acids.

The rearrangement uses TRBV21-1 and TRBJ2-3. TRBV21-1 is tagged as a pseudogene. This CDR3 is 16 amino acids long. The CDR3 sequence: CASIQKELGGRDTQYF. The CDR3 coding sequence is TGTGCCAGCATCCAAAAGGAGTTGGGGGGCAGAGATACGCAGTATTTT.

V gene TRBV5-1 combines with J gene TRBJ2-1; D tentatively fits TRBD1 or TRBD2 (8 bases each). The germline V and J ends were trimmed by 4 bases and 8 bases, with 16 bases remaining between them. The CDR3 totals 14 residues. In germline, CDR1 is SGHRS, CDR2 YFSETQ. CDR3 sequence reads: CASSTGRGQDEQFF. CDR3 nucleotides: TGCGCCAGCAGCACCGGGAGGGGACAGGATGAGCAGTTCTTC. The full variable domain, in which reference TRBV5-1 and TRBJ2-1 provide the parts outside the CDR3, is KAGVTQTPRYLIKTRGQQVTLSCSPISGHRSVSWYQQTPGQGLQFLFEYFSETQRNKGNFPGRFSGRQFSNSRSEMNVSTLELGDSALYLCASSTGRGQDEQFFGPGTRLTVL.

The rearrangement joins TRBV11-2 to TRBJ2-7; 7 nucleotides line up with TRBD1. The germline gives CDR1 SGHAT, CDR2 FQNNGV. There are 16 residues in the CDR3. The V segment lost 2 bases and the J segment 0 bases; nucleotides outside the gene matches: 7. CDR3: CASSLRTGVLSYEQYF. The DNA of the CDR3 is TGTGCCAGCAGCTTACGTACAGGGGTCCTCTCCTACGAGCAGTACTTC.

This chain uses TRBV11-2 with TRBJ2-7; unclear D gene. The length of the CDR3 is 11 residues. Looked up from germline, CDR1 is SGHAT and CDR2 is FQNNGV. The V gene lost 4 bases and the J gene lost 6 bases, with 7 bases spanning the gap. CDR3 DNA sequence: TGTGCCAGCAGCTCCTCGTCCGAGCAGTACTTC. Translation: CASSSSSEQYF. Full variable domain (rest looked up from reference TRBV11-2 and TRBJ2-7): EAGVAQSPRYKIIEKRQSVAFWCNPISGHATLYWYQQILGQGPKLLIQFQNNGVVDDSQLPKDRFSAERLKGVDSTLKIQPAKLEDSAVYLCASSSSSEQYFGPGTRLTVT.

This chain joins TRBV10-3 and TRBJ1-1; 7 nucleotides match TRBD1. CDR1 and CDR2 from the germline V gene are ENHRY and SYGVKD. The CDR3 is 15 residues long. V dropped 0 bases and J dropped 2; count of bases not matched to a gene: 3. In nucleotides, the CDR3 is TGTGCCATCAGTGAGTCGACAGGGTTTAACACTGAAGCTTTCTTT. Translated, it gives CAISESTGFNTEAFF.

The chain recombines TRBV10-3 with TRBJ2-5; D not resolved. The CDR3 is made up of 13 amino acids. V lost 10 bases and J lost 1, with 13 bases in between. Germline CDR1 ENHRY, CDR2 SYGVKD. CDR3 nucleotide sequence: TGTGCCACCAAGGGTACAATCCAAGAGACCCAGTACTTC. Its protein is CATKGTIQETQYF.

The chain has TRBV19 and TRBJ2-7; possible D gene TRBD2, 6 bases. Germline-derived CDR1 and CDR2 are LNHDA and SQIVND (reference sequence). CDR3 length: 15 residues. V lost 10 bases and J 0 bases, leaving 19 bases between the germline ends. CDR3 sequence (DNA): TGTGCCACCTCCCTTGGGGTAGCGGACTCCTACGAGCAGTACTTC. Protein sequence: CATSLGVADSYEQYF.

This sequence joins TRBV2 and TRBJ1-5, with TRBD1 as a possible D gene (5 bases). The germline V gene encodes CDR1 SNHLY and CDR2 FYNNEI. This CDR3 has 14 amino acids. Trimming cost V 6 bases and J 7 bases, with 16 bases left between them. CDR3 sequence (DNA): TGTGCCAGCAGCTACCTGGGCAGGGACCAGCCCCAGCATTTT. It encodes CASSYLGRDQPQHF.

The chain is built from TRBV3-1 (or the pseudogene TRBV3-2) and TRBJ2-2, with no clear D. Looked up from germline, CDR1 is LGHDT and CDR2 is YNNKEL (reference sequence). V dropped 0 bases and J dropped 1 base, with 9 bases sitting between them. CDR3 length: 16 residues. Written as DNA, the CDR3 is TGTGCCAGCAGCCAAGAAAGAGACCTGAACACCGGGGAGCTGTTTTTT. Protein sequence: CASSQERDLNTGELFF.

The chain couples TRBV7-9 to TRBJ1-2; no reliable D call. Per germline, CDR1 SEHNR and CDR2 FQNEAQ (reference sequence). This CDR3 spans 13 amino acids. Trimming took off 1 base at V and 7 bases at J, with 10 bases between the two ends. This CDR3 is CASSLGELGGYTF. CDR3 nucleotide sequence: TGTGCCAGCAGCTTAGGCGAGTTGGGTGGCTACACCTTC.

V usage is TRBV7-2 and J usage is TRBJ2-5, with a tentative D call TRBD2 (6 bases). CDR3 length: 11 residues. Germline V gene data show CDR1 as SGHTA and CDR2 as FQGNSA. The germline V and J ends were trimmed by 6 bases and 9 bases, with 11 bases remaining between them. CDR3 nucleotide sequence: TGTGCCAGCAGTTACTCGGGAGCCCAGTACTTC. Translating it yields CASSYSGAQYF.

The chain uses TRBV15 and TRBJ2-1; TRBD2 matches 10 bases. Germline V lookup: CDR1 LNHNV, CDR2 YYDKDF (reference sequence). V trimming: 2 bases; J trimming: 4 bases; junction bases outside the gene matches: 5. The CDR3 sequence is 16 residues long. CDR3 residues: CATSRTGTSVYNEQFF. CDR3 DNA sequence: TGTGCCACCAGCAGAACCGGGACTAGCGTATACAATGAGCAGTTCTTC.

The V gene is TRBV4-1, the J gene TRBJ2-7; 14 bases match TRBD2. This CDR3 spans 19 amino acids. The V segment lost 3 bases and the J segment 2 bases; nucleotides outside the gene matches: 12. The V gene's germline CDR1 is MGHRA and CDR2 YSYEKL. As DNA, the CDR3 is TGCGCCAGCAGCCAGATTCCGGGACTAGCGGGGGCAAGGACCTACGAGCAGTACTTC. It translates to CASSQIPGLAGARTYEQYF.

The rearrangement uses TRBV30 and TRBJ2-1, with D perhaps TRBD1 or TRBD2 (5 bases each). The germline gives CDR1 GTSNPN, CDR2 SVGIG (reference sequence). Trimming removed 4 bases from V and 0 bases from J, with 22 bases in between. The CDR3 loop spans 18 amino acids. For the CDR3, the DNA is TGTGCCTGGACCGGGACCCGTAGCCCCTTAAGCTCCTACAATGAGCAGTTCTTC. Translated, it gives CAWTGTRSPLSSYNEQFF.

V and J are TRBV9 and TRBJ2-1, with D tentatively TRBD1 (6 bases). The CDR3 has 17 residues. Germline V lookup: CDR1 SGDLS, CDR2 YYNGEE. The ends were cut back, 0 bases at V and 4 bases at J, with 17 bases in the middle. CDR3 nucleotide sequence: TGTGCCAGCAGCGTAGGGCCCCTCTCCGGGACATACAATGAGCAGTTCTTC. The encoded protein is CASSVGPLSGTYNEQFF.

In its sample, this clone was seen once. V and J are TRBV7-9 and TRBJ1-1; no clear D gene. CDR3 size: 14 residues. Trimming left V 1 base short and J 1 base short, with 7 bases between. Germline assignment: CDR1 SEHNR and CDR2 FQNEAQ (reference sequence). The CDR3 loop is CASSLELTNTEAFF. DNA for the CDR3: TGTGCCAGCAGCTTAGAGCTGACGAACACTGAAGCTTTCTTT.

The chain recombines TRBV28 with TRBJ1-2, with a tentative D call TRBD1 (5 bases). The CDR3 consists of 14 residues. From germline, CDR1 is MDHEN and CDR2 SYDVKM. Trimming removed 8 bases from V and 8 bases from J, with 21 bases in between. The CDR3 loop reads CASDRSTEGSGYTF. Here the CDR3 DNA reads TGTGCCAGCGATAGGAGCACCGAGGGGTCGGGCTACACCTTC.

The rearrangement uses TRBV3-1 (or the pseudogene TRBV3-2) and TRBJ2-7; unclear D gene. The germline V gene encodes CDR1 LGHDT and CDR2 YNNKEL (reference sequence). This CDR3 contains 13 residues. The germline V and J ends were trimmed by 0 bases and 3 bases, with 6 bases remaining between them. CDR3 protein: CASSQDPGYEQYF. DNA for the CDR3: TGTGCCAGCAGCCAAGATCCGGGCTACGAGCAGTACTTC.

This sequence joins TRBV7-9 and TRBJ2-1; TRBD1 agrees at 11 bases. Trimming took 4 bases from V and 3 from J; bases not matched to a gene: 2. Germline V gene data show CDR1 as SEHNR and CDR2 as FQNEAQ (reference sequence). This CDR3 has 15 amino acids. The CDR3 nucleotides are TGTGCCAGCAGCTCGGGACAGGGGGTCTACAATGAGCAGTTCTTC. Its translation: CASSSGQGVYNEQFF.